The 16 T cell receptor beta chains below were found in one sample sequenced in a study of blood T cell repertoires in COVID-19 (dated by TCRdb to 2019 to 2021). Libraries were prepared through the immunoSEQ multiplex PCR assay. TCRdb mirrors the immuneACCESS table, restricted to in-frame sequences. Some clones are absent from its copies; in checked studies, under half trace to an unresolved V gene, and the reason for the others is unknown. The sample yields about 330,000 clones; about 83% were counted once. Of the sample, about 1.2% is held by the ten largest clones. Material: peripheral blood. Receptors originate from a woman in her forties or fifties with acute or convalescent COVID-19.

In this sample, this clone turned up once. The V gene is TRBV7-3, the J gene TRBJ1-2; 8 positions agree with TRBD1. In germline, CDR1 is SGHTA, CDR2 FQGTGA. V was clipped by 5 bases and J by 2 bases; unmatched bases: 7. The CDR3 sequence is 15 residues long. The DNA for the CDR3 is TGTGCCAGCAGCCCACAACAGGGGGACAACTATGGCTACACCTTC. Protein sequence: CASSPQQGDNYGYTF. Full variable domain (rest looked up from reference TRBV7-3 and TRBJ1-2): GAGVSQTPSNKVTEKGKYVELRCDPISGHTALYWYRQSLGQGPEFLIYFQGTGAADDSGLPNDRFFAVRPEGSVSTLKIQRTERGDSAVYLCASSPQQGDNYGYTFGSGTRLTVV.

This clone is a singleton in its sample. The J gene is TRBJ1-1, the V gene TRBV2, with TRBD1 as a possible D gene (6 bases). The germline V gene encodes CDR1 SNHLY and CDR2 FYNNEI. V lost 10 bases to trimming and J lost 6 bases, with 18 bases between them. The CDR3 has 13 amino acids. The CDR3 sequence is CATGQPPSSEAFF. The CDR3 nucleotides are TGTGCCACCGGACAGCCTCCTTCCTCTGAAGCTTTCTTT.

The chain couples TRBV18 to TRBJ2-1, with D possibly TRBD1 on 6 matching bases. V was pared by 3 bases and J by 7 bases, with 25 bases between. The germline V gene encodes CDR1 KGHSH and CDR2 LQKENI. This CDR3 is 18 amino acids long. CDR3 sequence reads: CASSPLGAGSAGFNEQFF. The CDR3 nucleotides read TGTGCCAGCTCACCCCTGGGGGCCGGATCGGCGGGTTTTAATGAGCAGTTCTTC.

This clone came up once. The V and J genes are TRBV18 and TRBJ1-5, with 7 bases lining up with TRBD1. With 7 bases clipped from V and 6 bases from J, the junction kept 12 bases outside the gene matches. Germline V gives CDR1 KGHSH, CDR2 LQKENI. This CDR3 is built from 15 residues. CDR3 DNA: TGTGCCAGCTACCAAAACAGGGGAACAGGTCAGCCCCAGCATTTT. It codes for CASYQNRGTGQPQHF.

This clone was seen just once. V usage is TRBV7-9 and J usage is TRBJ1-4; unclear D gene. The V gene lost 0 bases and the J gene lost 10 bases, with 12 bases spanning the gap. Germline CDR1 SEHNR, CDR2 FQNEAQ (reference sequence). CDR3 length: 14 amino acids. The CDR3 coding sequence is TGTGCCAGCAGCTTAGCTAACTCGCCAGGAAAACTGTTTTTT. This codes for CASSLANSPGKLFF.

The gene calls are TRBV29-1 and TRBJ1-1; 9 bases align to TRBD1. The germline V gene has CDR1 SQVTM and CDR2 ANQGSEA. J was trimmed by 2 bases and V by 6 bases; bases with no gene match: 7. CDR3 size: 14 residues. The CDR3: CSVARTGVNTEAFF. The CDR3 bases are TGCAGCGTCGCACGGACAGGGGTAAACACTGAAGCTTTCTTT.

The V call is TRBV9, the J call TRBJ2-5; D might be TRBD2 (6 bases). The CDR3 consists of 14 residues. Trimming cost V 1 base and J 5 bases, with 12 bases left between them. Germline V gene sequence: CDR1 SGDLS, CDR2 YYNGEE. The CDR3 DNA reads TGTGCCAGCAGCGTACTGCCGGGGGTCGAGACCCAGTACTTC. Translated: CASSVLPGVETQYF.

The chain couples TRBV21-1 to TRBJ2-1; whether TRBD2, the table's D call, matches the DNA was not checked. TRBV21-1 is annotated as a pseudogene. The CDR3 has 18 amino acids. CDR3 residues: CASSKDRAMKREALEQFF. For the CDR3, the DNA is TGTGCCAGCAGCAAAGATCGTGCAATGAAACGGGAGGCCTTAGAGCAGTTCTTC.

This clone was seen a single time. V usage is TRBV18 and J usage is TRBJ2-7, with a tentative D call TRBD2 (6 bases). CDR3 length equals 14 residues. V was clipped by 4 bases and J by 7 bases, with 17 bases between them. Germline V gene sequence: CDR1 KGHSH, CDR2 LQKENI. CDR3 amino acids: CASSLLAFAEEQYF. The CDR3 DNA is TGTGCCAGCTCACTTCTAGCGTTTGCGGAGGAGCAGTACTTC.

V and J are TRBV12-3 or TRBV12-4 and TRBJ1-1; no firm D call. The CDR3 runs 12 residues. V was pared by 8 bases and J by 8 bases, with 15 bases between. The CDR3 DNA reads as TGTGCCAGCTTCCCCCGGCGAGGCGAAGCTTTCTTT. Translating it yields CASFPRRGEAFF.

This chain links TRBV19 with TRBJ2-1; 9 nucleotides align to TRBD1. CDR3 length equals 16 residues. In germline, CDR1 is LNHDA, CDR2 SQIVND (reference sequence). V lost 5 bases and J lost 2; bases outside the gene matches: 7. The CDR3 is CASSRDRESPYNEQFF. CDR3 coding DNA: TGTGCCAGTAGTCGGGACAGGGAAAGCCCCTACAATGAGCAGTTCTTC.

The CDR3 region is CAWSAGNEGSEQYF. The DNA of the CDR3 is TGTGCCTGGAGTGCCGGAAATGAAGGGAGCGAGCAGTACTTC. This chain connects TRBV30 to TRBJ2-7, with D perhaps TRBD2 (5 bases). CDR1 is GTSNPN and CDR2 is SVGIG in the germline V gene (reference sequence). Trimming cost V 1 base and J 6 bases, with 16 bases left between them. This CDR3 comprises 14 residues.

Note on this clone: Additional DNA sequences in this sample encode the identical CDR3. The rearrangement uses TRBV5-1 and TRBJ1-2; possible D gene TRBD1, 5 bases. V lost 4 bases and J 3 bases, leaving 22 bases between the germline ends. Germline loops: CDR1 SGHRS, CDR2 YFSETQ. The CDR3 totals 17 residues. CDR3 sequence: CASSLSWDSGGYYGYTF. The CDR3, as DNA: TGCGCCAGCAGCCTGTCCTGGGACTCCGGCGGGTACTATGGCTACACCTTC.

V gene TRBV5-1 combines with J gene TRBJ1-2, with 8 bases aligning to TRBD1. Unmatched junction bases numbered 7, after V lost 0 bases and J lost 6 bases. This CDR3 is built from 15 residues. From germline, CDR1 is SGHRS and CDR2 YFSETQ. CDR3 nucleotide sequence: TGCGCCAGCAGCTTGGTCGGACAGGGTGACGATGGCTACACCTTC. It encodes CASSLVGQGDDGYTF.

The chain links TRBV18 to TRBJ2-1, with 9 bases identical to TRBD1. Germline V gene sequence: CDR1 KGHSH, CDR2 LQKENI. This CDR3 is built from 17 residues. With V trimmed by 6 bases and J by 5 bases, 14 bases remained unmatched. CDR3 residues: CASSPLSVRTGDNEQFF. CDR3 in DNA: TGTGCCAGCTCCCCCTTGAGTGTCCGGACAGGGGACAATGAGCAGTTCTTC.

The rearrangement joins TRBV28 to TRBJ1-3; the D gene is possibly TRBD1 (6 bases). Germline V gives CDR1 MDHEN, CDR2 SYDVKM. The CDR3 length is 13 residues. Trimming shortened V by 3 bases and J by 4 bases, and 7 bases separated the two germline ends. The CDR3 loop reads CASSFDRGNTIYF. CDR3 DNA: TGTGCCAGCAGTTTCGACAGGGGAAACACCATATATTTT. Combining the CDR3 with reference TRBV28 and TRBJ1-3 gives the whole variable domain DVKVTQSSRYLVKRTGEKVFLECVQDMDHENMFWYRQDPGLGLRLIYFSYDVKMKEKGDIPEGYSVSREKKERFSLILESASTNQTSMYLCASSFDRGNTIYFGEGSWLTVV.